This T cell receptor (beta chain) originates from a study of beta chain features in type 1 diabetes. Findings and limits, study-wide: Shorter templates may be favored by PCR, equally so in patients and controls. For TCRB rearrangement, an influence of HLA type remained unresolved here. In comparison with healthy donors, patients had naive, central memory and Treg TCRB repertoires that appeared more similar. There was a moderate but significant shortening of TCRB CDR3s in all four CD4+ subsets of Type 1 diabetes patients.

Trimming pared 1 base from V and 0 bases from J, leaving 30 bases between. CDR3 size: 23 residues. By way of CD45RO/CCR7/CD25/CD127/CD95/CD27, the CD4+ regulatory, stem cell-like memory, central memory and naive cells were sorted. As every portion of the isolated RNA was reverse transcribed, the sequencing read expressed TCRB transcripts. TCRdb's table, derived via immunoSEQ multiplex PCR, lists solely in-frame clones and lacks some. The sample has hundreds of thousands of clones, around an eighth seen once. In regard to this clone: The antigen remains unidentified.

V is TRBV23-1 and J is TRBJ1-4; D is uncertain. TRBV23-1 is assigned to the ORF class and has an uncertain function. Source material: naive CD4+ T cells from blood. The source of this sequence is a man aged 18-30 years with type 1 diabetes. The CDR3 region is CASSQCLNKSERSTIATNEKLFF. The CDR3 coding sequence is TGCGCCAGCAGTCAATGTCTTAACAAATCTGAGAGATCAACGATTGCAACTAATGAAAAACTGTTTTTT.